This T cell receptor (beta chain) was identified during a study of molecular identifiers for immune sequencing clone quantification. TCRdb passed the PCR reads through MiXCR, listing each CDR3 protein once. The sample holds a few hundred thousand distinct CDR3 sequences, approximately 25% seen once. Germline CDR1 SEHNR, CDR2 FQNEAQ (reference sequence). V was clipped by 5 bases and J by 1 base; unmatched bases: 5. The CDR3 is made up of 16 amino acids. This sequence was found in a human donor in good health. Some libraries in this study had Jurkat cell RNA spiked in. Sequenced input: naive CD8+ T cells from blood, with Jurkat cell RNA spiked in. Subset indicated: FACS-sorted CD8+CD4-CCR7+CD45RA+ naive T cells. The chain has TRBV7-9 and TRBJ2-3, with TRBD2 identical over 11 bases. The CDR3 spells CASSASLAGGTDTQYF. The CDR3 bases are TGTGCCAGCAGCGCCTCACTAGCGGGGGGCACAGATACGCAGTATTTT.